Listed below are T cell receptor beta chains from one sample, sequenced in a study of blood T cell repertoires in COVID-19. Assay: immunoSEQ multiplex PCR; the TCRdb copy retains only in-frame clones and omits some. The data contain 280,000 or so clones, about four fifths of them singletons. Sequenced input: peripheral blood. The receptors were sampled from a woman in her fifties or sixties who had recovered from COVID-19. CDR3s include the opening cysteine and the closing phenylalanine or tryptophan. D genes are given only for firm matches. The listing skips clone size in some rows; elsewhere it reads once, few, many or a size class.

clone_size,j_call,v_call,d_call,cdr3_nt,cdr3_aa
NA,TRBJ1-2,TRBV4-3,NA,TGCGCCAGCAGCCAAGATCTGCGGAACTATGGCTACACCTTC,CASSQDLRNYGYTF
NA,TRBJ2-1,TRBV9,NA,TGTGCCAGCAGCGGAGGAAGGGGTTCTTACAATGAGCAGTTCTTC,CASSGGRGSYNEQFF
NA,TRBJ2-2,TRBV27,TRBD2,TGTGCCAGCAGTCCCGGGACTAGCGGGAATGTAAACGGGGAGCTGTTTTTT,CASSPGTSGNVNGELFF
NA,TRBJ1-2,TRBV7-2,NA,TGTGCCAGCAGCTTAGAGGGGTATGGCTACACCTTC,CASSLEGYGYTF
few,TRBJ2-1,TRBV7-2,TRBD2,TGTGCCAGCAGCTTAGACCCTAGCGGTTACTACAATGAGCAGTTCTTC,CASSLDPSGYYNEQFF
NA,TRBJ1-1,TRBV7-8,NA,TGTGCCAGCAGCTTGACGACTGGCGGTCACAACACTGAAGCTTTCTTT,CASSLTTGGHNTEAFF
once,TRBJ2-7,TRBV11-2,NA,TGTGCCAGCAGCTCCCTTTCATACAGCTCCTACGAGCAGTACTTC,CASSSLSYSSYEQYF
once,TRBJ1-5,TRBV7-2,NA,TGTGCCAGCAGCCCCATAATTGCAGGATTAAGCAATCAGCCCCAGCATTTT,CASSPIIAGLSNQPQHF
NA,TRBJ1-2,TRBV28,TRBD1,TGTGCCAGCATTAGACAGGGGCGCGACTATGGCTACACCTTC,CASIRQGRDYGYTF
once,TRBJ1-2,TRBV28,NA,TGTGCCAGCAGTTCGACAGTTAACTATGGCTACACCTTC,CASSSTVNYGYTF
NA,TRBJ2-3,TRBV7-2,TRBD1,TGTGCCAGCAGCTCCGACAGGGTCCGCACAGATACGCAGTATTTT,CASSSDRVRTDTQYF
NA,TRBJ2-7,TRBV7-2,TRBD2,TGTGCCAGCAGCCTCGGACTAGCGGGGAGGAAGGGGTACGAGCAGTACTTC,CASSLGLAGRKGYEQYF
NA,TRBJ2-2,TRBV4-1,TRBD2,TGCGCCAGCAGCCAGTACCTCCGCGTGACTAGCGGGATGAAGAACACCGGGGAGCTGTTTTTT,CASSQYLRVTSGMKNTGELFF
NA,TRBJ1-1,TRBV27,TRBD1,TGTGCCAGCAGTTTAACAGCCGGGACAGTAGCTTTCTTT,CASSLTAGTVAFF
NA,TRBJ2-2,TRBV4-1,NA,TGCGCCAGCAGCCAGAGCTCCGGGGAGCTGTTTTTT,CASSQSSGELFF
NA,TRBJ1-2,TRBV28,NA,TGTGCCAGCTGTGCGGGGGGCTTTAAGAATGGCTACACCTTC,CASCAGGFKNGYTF
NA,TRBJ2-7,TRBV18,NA,TGTGCCAGCTCACCAGCTATCCAGCGACCAGAGGGCGAGCAGTACTTC,CASSPAIQRPEGEQYF
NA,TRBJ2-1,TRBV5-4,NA,TGTGCCAGCAGCTTCCGAGGGGGCTCCTACAATGAGCAGTTCTTC,CASSFRGGSYNEQFF
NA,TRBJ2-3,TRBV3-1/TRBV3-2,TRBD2,TGTGCCAGCAGCTCACGTCGTGGAGTAGCGGGGGTGTGGGAGGGCACAGATACGCAGTATTTT,CASSSRRGVAGVWEGTDTQYF
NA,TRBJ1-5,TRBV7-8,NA,TGTGCCAGCAGCTTAGGGACAGCGAATAGCAATCAGCCCCAGCATTTT,CASSLGTANSNQPQHF
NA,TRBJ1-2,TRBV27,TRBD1,TGTGCCAGCAGCCAACAGGGGGACTATGGCTACACCTTC,CASSQQGDYGYTF
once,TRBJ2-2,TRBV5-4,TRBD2,TGTGCCAGCACCCCCCAGGGACTAGCGGGAGGGCGCACCGGGGAGCTGTTTTTT,CASTPQGLAGGRTGELFF
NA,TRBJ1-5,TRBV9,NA,TGTGCCAGCAGCGCCGGGGGGAGCAATCAGCCCCAGCATTTT,CASSAGGSNQPQHF
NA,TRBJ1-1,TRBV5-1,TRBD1,TGCGCCAGCAGCGTGGGCCCGGGACAGAAAGAAGCTTTCTTT,CASSVGPGQKEAFF
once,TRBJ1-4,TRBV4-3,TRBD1,TGCGCCAGCAGCCTAGGGGGCAGGGGAGCAACTAATGAAAAACTGTTTTTT,CASSLGGRGATNEKLFF
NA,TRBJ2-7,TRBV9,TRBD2,TGTGCCAGCAGCCAAGCCCCAGCGGGAGGCGACGAGCAGTACTTC,CASSQAPAGGDEQYF
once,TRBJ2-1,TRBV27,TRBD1,TGTGCCAGCAGTTTTACGGACAGGCAGCAGTTCTTC,CASSFTDRQQFF
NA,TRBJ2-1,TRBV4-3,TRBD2,TGCGCCAGCAGCCAAGGGACTAGGACAAACAATGAGCAGTTCTTC,CASSQGTRTNNEQFF
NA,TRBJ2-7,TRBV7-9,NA,TGTGCCAGCAGCTCGTCGACTGTAGGCTCCTACGAGCAGTACTTC,CASSSSTVGSYEQYF
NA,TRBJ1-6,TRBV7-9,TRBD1,TGTGCCAGCAGCTCGACAGGGGCCTTCCTCCACTTT,CASSSTGAFLHF
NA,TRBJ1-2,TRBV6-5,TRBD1,TGTGCCAGCAGTTGGGGACAGGGGAAAGGCTACACCTTC,CASSWGQGKGYTF
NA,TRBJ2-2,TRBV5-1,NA,TGCGCCAGCAGCCCCGGACAGTTCACCGGGGAGCTGTTTTTT,CASSPGQFTGELFF
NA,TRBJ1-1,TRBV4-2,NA,TGTGCCAGCAGCCAAGAGTGGGGAGCTGAAGCTTTCTTT,CASSQEWGAEAFF
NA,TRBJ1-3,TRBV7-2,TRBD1,TGTGCCAGCAGCTTACCCCGGGACAGCCTCAGAATCTCTGGAAACACCATATATTTT,CASSLPRDSLRISGNTIYF
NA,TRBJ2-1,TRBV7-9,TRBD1,TGTGCCAGCAGTCCACAGGGGGTAAGCTACAATGAGCAGTTCTTC,CASSPQGVSYNEQFF
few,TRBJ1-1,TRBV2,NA,TGTGCCAGCAGTGAAGAGGGCAGGGGCCTCGAAGCTTTCTTT,CASSEEGRGLEAFF
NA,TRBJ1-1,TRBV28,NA,TGTGCCTCGACAGACCCGAACACTGAAGCTTTCTTT,CASTDPNTEAFF
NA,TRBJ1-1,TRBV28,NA,TGTGCCAGCAAAGGGGGGGACACTGAAGCTTTCTTT,CASKGGDTEAFF
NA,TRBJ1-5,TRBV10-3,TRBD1,TGTGCCATCAGGGAGGACAGGGGGAATCAGCCCCAGCATTTT,CAIREDRGNQPQHF
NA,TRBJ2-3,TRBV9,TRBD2,TGTGCCAGCAGCGTAGGGGGCGGGGGTCCCTCTAGCACAGATACGCAGTATTTT,CASSVGGGGPSSTDTQYF
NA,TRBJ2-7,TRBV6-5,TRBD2,TGTGCCAGCAGTCCGTCTAGCGGGGGATTCTACGAGCAGTACTTC,CASSPSSGGFYEQYF
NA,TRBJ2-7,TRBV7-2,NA,TGTGCCAGCAGCCATCGGGGGTCGACCTACGAGCAGTACTTC,CASSHRGSTYEQYF
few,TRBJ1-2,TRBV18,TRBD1,TGTGCCAGCTCACCAAGCTGGAGGGGGCCTGGCTACACCTTC,CASSPSWRGPGYTF
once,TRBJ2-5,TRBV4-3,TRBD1,TGCGCCAGCAGCGTCGACAGGGGATGGGAGACCCAGTACTTC,CASSVDRGWETQYF
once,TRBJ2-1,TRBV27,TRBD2,TGTGCCAGCAGTCGAACTCCCGTTAGCGGGAGCTCCTACAATGAGCAGTTCTTC,CASSRTPVSGSSYNEQFF